Below are 22 T cell receptor beta chains sequenced from a single sample in a study of OX40 agonist ivuxolimab in advanced cancers. Method: immunoSEQ multiplex PCR; TCRdb's copy keeps in-frame clones and lacks some. The sample records 71,000 or so clones, 85% to 90% being singletons. The sample here was CD4+ or CD8+ T cells sorted from blood, taken in a trial of the OX40 agonist ivuxolimab. The receptors originated from an adult with an advanced solid tumor such as melanoma, head and neck, liver or kidney cancer.

A word on this clone: Mismatch with germline at one junction end may stem from a read error. The J gene is TRBJ1-1, the V gene TRBV2; D ambiguous. Germline CDR1 is SNHLY and CDR2 is FYNNEI. The CDR3 has 14 residues. As DNA, the CDR3 is TGTGCCAGCGGTGATATCGCTCCGGACACTGAAGCTTTCTTT. It yields the protein CASGDIAPDTEAFF.

This clone was observed once. The chain couples TRBV13 to TRBJ2-2; 7 bases map to TRBD2. V was clipped by 2 bases and J by 5 bases; unmatched bases: 8. This CDR3 contains 16 residues. Germline-derived CDR1 and CDR2 are PRHDT and FYEKMQ (reference sequence). The CDR3 DNA reads TGTGCCAGCAGCTTAAGGGGAGGGAGTTATACCGGGGAGCTGTTTTTT. Residues: CASSLRGGSYTGELFF.

The chain couples TRBV7-6 to TRBJ2-3, with D perhaps TRBD2 (5 bases). CDR3 length: 14 residues. Germline lookup yields CDR1 SGHVS and CDR2 FNYEAQ. Trimming removed 2 bases from V and 4 bases from J, with 10 bases in between. The CDR3 DNA is TGTGCCAGCAGCTTACGAGGGAGTGCAGATACGCAGTATTTT. Translated: CASSLRGSADTQYF.

The chain joins TRBV18 to TRBJ1-1; D is possibly TRBD1 (5 bases). CDR3 length equals 11 residues. Looked up from germline, CDR1 is KGHSH and CDR2 is LQKENI. Between the trimmed V and J ends, which lost 6 bases and 6 bases, there was a span of 8 bases. Here the CDR3 reads CASSPRAEAFF. The CDR3, as DNA: TGTGCCAGCTCCCCCAGGGCTGAAGCTTTCTTT. Filled out from reference TRBV18 and TRBJ1-1, the complete variable domain reads NAGVMQNPRHLVRRRGQEARLRCSPMKGHSHVYWYRQLPEEGLKFMVYLQKENIIDESGMPKERFSAEFPKEGPSILRIQQVVRGDSAAYFCASSPRAEAFFGQGTRLTVV.

V and J are TRBV4-2 and TRBJ2-7, with TRBD2 matching over 7 bases. CDR1 LGHNA and CDR2 YNFKEQ come from the germline V gene. The CDR3 runs 15 residues. J lost 5 bases, V lost 5 bases, and 12 bases had no gene match. CDR3: CASSLGYREDNEQYF. The CDR3 bases are TGTGCCAGCAGCTTGGGTTACCGGGAGGACAACGAGCAGTACTTC.

The J gene is TRBJ1-2, the V gene TRBV5-6; 8 nucleotides line up with TRBD1. Germline V lookup: CDR1 SGHDT, CDR2 YYEEEE. V lost 0 bases and J lost 4; bases outside the gene matches: 2. The CDR3 has 14 amino acids. The DNA for the CDR3 is TGTGCCAGCAGCTTGGGGGACAGGCCCTATGGCTACACCTTC. Its translation is CASSLGDRPYGYTF. The whole variable domain, remainder taken from reference TRBV5-6 and TRBJ1-2, is DAGVTQSPTHLIKTRGQQVTLRCSPKSGHDTVSWYQQALGQGPQFIFQYYEEEERQRGNFPDRFSGHQFPNYSSELNVNALLLGDSALYLCASSLGDRPYGYTFGSGTRLTVV.

The chain couples TRBV10-3 to TRBJ2-7; TRBD1 aligns across 8 bases. J gave up 3 bases and V 10 bases, and 11 bases lay outside the gene matches. Germline loops: CDR1 ENHRY, CDR2 SYGVKD. The length of the CDR3 is 14 residues. As DNA, the CDR3 is TGTGCCACCCAGGGGGCTAAGCAGGACTACGAGCAGTACTTC. Its translation: CATQGAKQDYEQYF.

The CDR3 DNA follows: TGTGCCAGCAGCTTACTGTTAGGAGACACCGGGGAGCTGTTTTTT. This codes for CASSLLLGDTGELFF. This sequence joins TRBV7-9 and TRBJ2-2; D is uncertain. CDR1 SEHNR and CDR2 FQNEAQ come from the germline V gene (reference sequence). The V and J ends lost 2 bases and 3 bases respectively, with 10 bases between them. This CDR3 has 15 residues.

Comments on this clone: A read error may produce the germline difference seen at one junction end. In the same sample, other DNA sequences code for this CDR3. This chain connects TRBV13 to TRBJ2-7; D might be TRBD2 (7 bases). CDR1 and CDR2 from the germline V gene are PRHDT and FYEKMQ (reference sequence). CDR3 length equals 17 residues. This CDR3 reads CASSLGGGTTLSYEQYF. The CDR3 nucleotides read TGTGCCAGTAGCTTAGGCGGGGGCACTACCTTATCCTACGAGCAGTACTTC.

This chain links TRBV11-2 with TRBJ2-2, with 7 bases fitting TRBD2. V shed 4 bases, J shed 6 bases, and the junction held 11 bases outside the gene matches. The CDR3 contains 16 residues. Germline CDR1 is SGHAT and CDR2 is FQNNGV. The CDR3 loop reads CASSSGLVGLSGELFF. CDR3 in DNA: TGTGCCAGCAGCTCCGGACTAGTTGGTCTATCCGGGGAGCTGTTTTTT. Full variable domain (rest looked up from reference TRBV11-2 and TRBJ2-2): EAGVAQSPRYKIIEKRQSVAFWCNPISGHATLYWYQQILGQGPKLLIQFQNNGVVDDSQLPKDRFSAERLKGVDSTLKIQPAKLEDSAVYLCASSSGLVGLSGELFFGEGSRLTVL.

V gene TRBV9 combines with J gene TRBJ2-1, with TRBD2 matching 11 bases. CDR1 is SGDLS and CDR2 is YYNGEE in the germline V gene. Trimming at V came to 0 bases and at J to 7 bases, leaving 3 bases not matched to a gene. This CDR3 region has 15 residues. The DNA of the CDR3 is TGTGCCAGCAGCGTAGGACTAGCGGGGTGGAATGAGCAGTTCTTC. It translates to CASSVGLAGWNEQFF. Supplemented by reference TRBV9 and TRBJ2-1, the full variable domain reads DSGVTQTPKHLITATGQRVTLRCSPRSGDLSVYWYQQSLDQGLQFLIQYYNGEERAKGNILERFSAQQFPDLHSELNLSSLELGDSALYFCASSVGLAGWNEQFFGPGTRLTVL.

J is TRBJ2-1 and V is TRBV7-9, with 14 bases fitting TRBD2. The germline V gene has CDR1 SEHNR and CDR2 FQNEAQ (reference sequence). The V gene end was trimmed by 0 bases and the J gene end by 7 bases; junction bases not matched to a gene: 8. This CDR3 is built from 18 residues. The CDR3 loop reads CASSLAGTSGSYRNEQFF. As DNA, the CDR3 is TGTGCCAGCAGCTTAGCGGGGACTAGCGGGAGTTACCGGAATGAGCAGTTCTTC.

This clone was seen once. This rearrangement joins TRBV7-2 to TRBJ2-3; 8 bases align to TRBD2. This CDR3 contains 15 residues. V lost 0 bases and J lost 3; bases outside the gene matches: 2. Germline lookup yields CDR1 SGHTA and CDR2 FQGNSA. The CDR3 DNA follows: TGTGCCAGCAGCTTAGCGGGACTAGGAACAGATACGCAGTATTTT. Translated, it gives CASSLAGLGTDTQYF. The variable domain in full, completed from reference TRBV7-2 and TRBJ2-3, reads GAGVSQSPSNKVTEKGKDVELRCDPISGHTALYWYRQSLGQGLEFLIYFQGNSAPDKSGLPSDRFSAERTGGSVSTLTIQRTQQEDSAVYLCASSLAGLGTDTQYFGPGTRLTVL.

The V and J genes are TRBV29-1 and TRBJ2-1, with TRBD2 matching over 7 bases. CDR1 SQVTM and CDR2 ANQGSEA come from the germline V gene. The V segment lost 5 bases and the J segment 6 bases; nucleotides outside the gene matches: 10. The CDR3 is 14 residues long. CDR3 coding DNA: TGCAGCGTTCGAACTCCTCGGGGGGTCAATGAGCAGTTCTTC. It translates to CSVRTPRGVNEQFF.

The genes are TRBV11-2 and TRBJ1-1; possible D gene TRBD1, 6 bases. This CDR3 is built from 13 residues. CDR1 and CDR2 from the germline V gene are SGHAT and FQNNGV. V gave up 5 bases and J gave up 1 base, with 8 bases separating them. The CDR3: CASSQQGNTEAFF. The CDR3 DNA follows: TGTGCCAGCAGCCAACAGGGGAACACTGAAGCTTTCTTT.

The rearrangement uses TRBV6-1 and TRBJ1-5; no reliable D call. The V and J ends lost 6 bases and 0 bases respectively, with 3 bases between them. CDR3 length: 12 residues. CDR1 and CDR2 from the germline V gene are MNHNS and SASEGT. DNA for the CDR3: TGTGCCAGCAGAGATAGCAATCAGCCCCAGCATTTT. It translates to CASRDSNQPQHF.

The chain combines TRBV7-8 with TRBJ1-6, with D tentatively TRBD1 (6 bases). Germline CDR1 reads SGHVS; CDR2 reads FQNEAQ. CDR3 length: 14 amino acids. The V and J ends lost 7 bases and 7 bases respectively, with 14 bases between them. The CDR3 here is CASNQQGRNSPLHF. CDR3 coding DNA: TGTGCCAGCAACCAACAGGGTCGCAATTCACCCCTCCACTTT. The full variable domain, with the rest looked up from reference TRBV7-8 and TRBJ1-6, is GAGVSQSPRYKVAKRGQDVALRCDPISGHVSLFWYQQALGQGPEFLTYFQNEAQLDKSGLPSDRFFAERPEGSVSTLKIQRTQQEDSAVYLCASNQQGRNSPLHFGNGTRLTVT.

This rearrangement joins TRBV7-9 to TRBJ2-1; D call uncertain. CDR1 and CDR2 from the germline V gene are SEHNR and FQNEAQ (reference sequence). Between the trimmed V and J ends, which lost 5 bases and 3 bases, there was a span of 23 bases. The CDR3 runs 18 residues. CDR3 in amino acids: CASSPIHEATNIYNEQFF. The CDR3 nucleotides are TGTGCCAGCAGCCCGATCCACGAGGCCACTAATATCTACAATGAGCAGTTCTTC.

V usage is TRBV6-1 and J usage is TRBJ1-3; D may be TRBD1 (6 bases). V shed 4 bases and J shed 10 bases, with 20 bases lying between them. CDR3 length: 15 amino acids. From germline, CDR1 is MNHNS and CDR2 SASEGT. In DNA form, the CDR3 reads TGTGCCAGCAGTGCTATACAGGGCCGACGGGGGACCATATATTTT. Its translation is CASSAIQGRRGTIYF.

This clone appeared a single time. The V and J genes are TRBV19 and TRBJ2-7; TRBD2 matches 10 bases. The CDR3 loop spans 13 amino acids. Germline CDR1 and CDR2: LNHDA and SQIVND (reference sequence). The ends lost 4 bases at V and 6 bases at J; junction bases unmatched: 3. CDR3 amino acids: CASSTSGRGEQYF. The CDR3, as DNA: TGTGCCAGTAGTACTAGCGGGAGAGGCGAGCAGTACTTC. Looking up the rest from reference TRBV19 and TRBJ2-7 gives the full variable domain: DGGITQSPKYLFRKEGQNVTLSCEQNLNHDAMYWYRQDPGQGLRLIYYSQIVNDFQKGDIAEGYSVSREKKESFPLTVTSAQKNPTAFYLCASSTSGRGEQYFGPGTRLTVT.

V and J are TRBV19 and TRBJ1-5; D gene unclear. Trimming pared 8 bases from V and 3 bases from J, leaving 17 bases between. Germline CDR1 and CDR2: LNHDA and SQIVND (reference sequence). CDR3 length: 15 residues. The CDR3, as DNA: TGTGCCAGTTCCTCAGGCGTAATTTACAATCAGCCCCAGCATTTT. It codes for CASSSGVIYNQPQHF.

This clone appeared a single time. This chain uses TRBV18 with TRBJ2-1; 13 positions agree with TRBD2. The CDR3 contains 13 residues. J gave up 9 bases and V 6 bases, and 2 bases lay outside the gene matches. The V gene's germline CDR1 is KGHSH and CDR2 LQKENI. The CDR3, as DNA: TGTGCCAGCTCTGGACTAGCGGGAGCTGAGCAGTTCTTC. This gives the protein CASSGLAGAEQFF. The full variable domain, its missing parts supplied by reference TRBV18 and TRBJ2-1, is NAGVMQNPRHLVRRRGQEARLRCSPMKGHSHVYWYRQLPEEGLKFMVYLQKENIIDESGMPKERFSAEFPKEGPSILRIQQVVRGDSAAYFCASSGLAGAEQFFGPGTRLTVL.